This T cell receptor beta chain was sequenced in a study of response to subunit inactivated influenza vaccine. Findings and caveats of the study: Few new T cells, the authors suggested, are recruited by each seasonal influenza vaccination.

A single record per CDR3 protein comes from TCRdb applying MiXCR to the RT-PCR reads. The table records 550,000 to 800,000 distinct CDR3 sequences, approximately 15% of them present only once. The V and J ends lost 6 bases and 3 bases respectively, with 21 bases between them. Germline V gene lookup returns CDR1 KGHSH and CDR2 LQKENI. The CDR3 length is 17 residues. This clonotype was seen many times. Its antigen is not known. This chain uses TRBV18 with TRBJ2-1, with D hard to call. The sample consisted of PBMCs from blood, taken 14 to 15 days before vaccination. This receptor was identified in a man between 45 and 60 years old who received an inactivated influenza vaccine. The CDR3 region has the DNA TGTGCCAGCTCGGAAAGGCAGTCTGGTGGGCGCTACAATGAGCAGTTCTTC. Translated, it gives CASSERQSGGRYNEQFF.